The 14 T cell receptor beta chains below all came from one sample that was sequenced in a study of blood T cell repertoires in COVID-19. Measured with immunoSEQ multiplex PCR; TCRdb has only the in-frame clones, and not every one. The sample carries under 150,000 clones, 70% to 90% recorded once. Sample: peripheral blood. The receptor set was obtained from a human donor in a cohort sampled during active COVID-19.

V and J are TRBV5-1 and TRBJ2-7; 13 nucleotides align to TRBD2. The CDR3 loop spans 17 amino acids. Germline CDR1 is SGHRS and CDR2 is YFSETQ. J gave up 7 bases and V 3 bases, and 13 bases lay outside the gene matches. The CDR3 region has the DNA TGCGCCAGCAGCTACAGAACCGGGACTAGCGGGGCCAAGGAGCAGTACTTC. Translating it yields CASSYRTGTSGAKEQYF.

The table lists this clone with a few counts. CDR3 in amino acids: CASSAGLDEKLFF. In DNA form, the CDR3 reads TGTGCCAGCAGCGCCGGACTGGATGAAAAACTGTTTTTT. The chain links TRBV9 to TRBJ1-4; D is undetermined. Trimming removed 3 bases from V and 6 bases from J, with 9 bases in between. This CDR3 region has 13 residues. CDR1 SGDLS and CDR2 YYNGEE come from the germline V gene.

The genes are TRBV7-2 and TRBJ2-3; maybe TRBD2 (5 bases). Per the germline V gene, CDR1 is SGHTA and CDR2 is FQGNSA. Trimming left V 2 bases short and J 10 bases short, with 10 bases between. The CDR3 totals 12 residues. The CDR3 sequence: CASSLPWTPQYF. The CDR3 DNA is TGTGCCAGCAGCTTACCGTGGACTCCGCAGTATTTT.

The rearrangement uses TRBV7-6 and TRBJ2-7; 7 bases fit TRBD2. V shed 1 base, J shed 6 bases, and the junction held 0 bases outside the gene matches. This CDR3 region has 12 residues. Germline CDR1 SGHVS, CDR2 FNYEAQ. CDR3 loop: CASSLGGGEQYF. The CDR3 DNA follows: TGTGCCAGCAGCTTAGGCGGGGGCGAGCAGTACTTC. Complete variable domain (other parts from reference TRBV7-6 and TRBJ2-7): GAGVSQSPRYKVTKRGQDVALRCDPISGHVSLYWYRQALGQGPEFLTYFNYEAQQDKSGLPNDRFSAERPEGSISTLTIQRTEQRDSAMYRCASSLGGGEQYFGPGTRLTVT.

The V gene is TRBV5-4, the J gene TRBJ1-6, with 9 bases matching TRBD1. The trim removed 4 bases at V and 9 bases at J, leaving 8 bases unmatched. The V gene's germline CDR1 is SGHNT and CDR2 YYREEE (reference sequence). The CDR3 runs to 15 residues. CDR3 in amino acids: CASSSYRGLGSPLHF. The CDR3 DNA is TGTGCCAGCAGCAGCTACAGGGGGCTCGGTTCACCCCTCCACTTT. The full variable domain, in which reference TRBV5-4 and TRBJ1-6 provide the parts outside the CDR3, is ETGVTQSPTHLIKTRGQQVTLRCSSQSGHNTVSWYQQALGQGPQFIFQYYREEENGRGNFPPRFSGLQFPNYSSELNVNALELDDSALYLCASSSYRGLGSPLHFGNGTRLTVT.

This clone was recorded a few times. The CDR3 region has the DNA TGTGCCAGCAGCTTACAGGGATACGAGCAGTACTTC. Amino acids: CASSLQGYEQYF. V and J are TRBV7-9 and TRBJ2-7, with a tentative D call TRBD1 (5 bases). CDR3 size: 12 residues. Germline V gene sequence: CDR1 SEHNR, CDR2 FQNEAQ (reference sequence). Trimming stripped 2 bases from V and 4 bases from J, with 6 bases between. Full variable domain (missing parts from reference TRBV7-9 and TRBJ2-7): DTGVSQNPRHKITKRGQNVTFRCDPISEHNRLYWYRQTLGQGPEFLTYFQNEAQLEKSRLLSDRFSAERPKGSFSTLEIQRTEQGDSAMYLCASSLQGYEQYFGPGTRLTVT.

The chain is built from TRBV4-1 and TRBJ2-7; D uncertain. CDR3 length: 15 amino acids. In germline, CDR1 is MGHRA, CDR2 YSYEKL. The ends were cut back, 0 bases at V and 0 bases at J, with 9 bases in the middle. CDR3 nucleotides: TGCGCCAGCAGCCAAGATCTATCATCCTCCTACGAGCAGTACTTC. The encoded protein is CASSQDLSSSYEQYF.

The chain is built from TRBV11-2 and TRBJ1-1, with D unresolved. Germline assignment: CDR1 SGHAT and CDR2 FQNNGV. Trimming took off 9 bases at V and 10 bases at J, with 15 bases between the two ends. The CDR3 is 11 amino acids. CDR3 amino acids: CASTPRSGAFF. CDR3 DNA: TGTGCCAGTACTCCCCGGAGCGGAGCTTTCTTT.

The J gene is TRBJ2-7, the V gene TRBV15; D may be TRBD2 (6 bases). The CDR3 sequence is 13 residues long. The V gene's germline CDR1 is LNHNV and CDR2 YYDKDF (reference sequence). V dropped 5 bases and J dropped 0 bases, with 8 bases sitting between them. CDR3 sequence: CATSPGDSYEQYF. The CDR3 DNA reads as TGTGCCACCAGCCCGGGGGACTCCTACGAGCAGTACTTC. Full variable domain (missing parts from reference TRBV15 and TRBJ2-7): DAMVIQNPRYQVTQFGKPVTLSCSQTLNHNVMYWYQQKSSQAPKLLFHYYDKDFNNEADTPDNFQSRRPNTSFCFLDIRSPGLGDTAMYLCATSPGDSYEQYFGPGTRLTVT.

The chain is built from TRBV3-1 (or the pseudogene TRBV3-2) and TRBJ2-5; 13 nucleotides line up with TRBD2. J was trimmed by 5 bases and V by 3 bases; bases with no gene match: 6. This CDR3 contains 16 residues. Germline V gene lookup returns CDR1 LGHDT and CDR2 YNNKEL (reference sequence). The CDR3 sequence is CASSQGLAGRGETQYF. The DNA of the CDR3 is TGTGCCAGCAGCCAGGGACTAGCGGGGAGGGGGGAGACCCAGTACTTC.

J is TRBJ1-2 and V is TRBV29-1; a weak D match, TRBD1 (5 bases). Per the germline V gene, CDR1 is SQVTM and CDR2 is ANQGSEA. Trimming removed 3 bases from V and 7 bases from J, with 12 bases in between. This CDR3 comprises 12 residues. The CDR3 nucleotides read TGCAGCGTTGACCCAGGGACTGGTGGCTACACCTTC. Translation: CSVDPGTGGYTF.

V gene TRBV5-1 combines with J gene TRBJ2-5; TRBD2 matches 12 bases. V shed 5 bases, J shed 3 bases, and the junction held 2 bases outside the gene matches. Germline loops: CDR1 SGHRS, CDR2 YFSETQ. The CDR3 sequence is 14 residues long. The CDR3 protein is CASRTSGGEETQYF. CDR3 DNA: TGCGCCAGCAGGACTAGCGGGGGAGAAGAGACCCAGTACTTC.

The chain combines TRBV30 with TRBJ2-7, with 8 positions matching TRBD2. The CDR3 is 13 residues long. CDR1 is GTSNPN and CDR2 is SVGIG in the germline V gene (reference sequence). J lost 1 base, V lost 4 bases, and 3 bases had no gene match. Here the CDR3 DNA reads TGTGCCTGGACGCCTAGCGGGTCCTACGAGCAGTACTTC. It translates to CAWTPSGSYEQYF. The whole variable domain, filled in from reference TRBV30 and TRBJ2-7, reads SQTIHQWPATLVQPVGSPLSLECTVEGTSNPNLYWYRQAAGRGLQLLFYSVGIGQISSEVPQNLSASRPQDRQFILSSKKLLLSDSGFYLCAWTPSGSYEQYFGPGTRLTVT.

V and J are TRBV29-1 and TRBJ2-1; 16 bases fit TRBD2. The CDR3 consists of 16 residues. The germline gives CDR1 SQVTM, CDR2 ANQGSEA. Trimming took 5 bases from V and 8 from J; bases not matched to a gene: 9. This chain's CDR3 is CSVTGTSGGAFDEQFF. In DNA, the CDR3 is TGCAGCGTTACCGGGACTAGCGGGGGGGCTTTCGATGAGCAGTTCTTC.